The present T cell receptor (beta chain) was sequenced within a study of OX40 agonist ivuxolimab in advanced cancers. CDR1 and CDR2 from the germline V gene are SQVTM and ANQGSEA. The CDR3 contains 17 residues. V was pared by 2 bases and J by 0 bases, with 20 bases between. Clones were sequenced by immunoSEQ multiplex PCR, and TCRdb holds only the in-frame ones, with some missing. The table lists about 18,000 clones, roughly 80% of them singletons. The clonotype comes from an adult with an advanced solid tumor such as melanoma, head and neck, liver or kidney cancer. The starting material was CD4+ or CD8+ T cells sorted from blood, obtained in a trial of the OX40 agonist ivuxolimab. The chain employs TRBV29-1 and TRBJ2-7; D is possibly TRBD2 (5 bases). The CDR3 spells CSVERRDPEAFSYEQYF. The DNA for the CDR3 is TGCAGCGTTGAACGGCGTGACCCGGAGGCTTTCTCCTACGAGCAGTACTTC.